Listed here are 2 T cell receptor beta chains from one sample, sequenced in a study of metastatic and nonmetastatic thyroid tumors (TCRdb year 2020). Receptors were amplified or captured by PCR. The sample was run on an Illumina HiSeq 4000. Using fastp trimming at Q25 and MiXCR clonotype assembly, TCRdb reanalyzed the public sequencing data and kept in-frame beta chains. This sample has 30,000 to 35,000 clones in its table, and approximately 30% of those were observed once. The ten biggest clones cover 6.5% to 9% of the sample. None of the patients had been given any treatment before thyroid surgery. Sequencing input: blood. The source is a female donor with papillary thyroid cancer or a benign thyroid nodule (not recorded which). Some clones in this sample may be carry-over from other donors' samples.

Notes on this clone: This sequence may be a read error, since a much larger clone differs from it by one base. The gene calls are TRBV5-4 and TRBJ2-2; TRBD1 is a possible D gene (6 bases). The CDR3 covers 13 residues. Germline lookup yields CDR1 SGHNT and CDR2 YYREEE (reference sequence). The CDR3 sequence is CASSEWGRLELFF. The CDR3 region has the DNA TGCGCCAGCAGCGAATGGGGGCGCCTGGAGCTGTTTTTT.

This clone was recorded once. The V and J genes are TRBV6-1 and TRBJ2-7; D is unclear. CDR3 length: 14 amino acids. Trimming pared 2 bases from V and 0 bases from J, leaving 8 bases between. The germline V gene encodes CDR1 MNHNS and CDR2 SASEGT. The CDR3 reads CASSELWYSYEQYF. CDR3 in DNA: TGTGCCAGCAGTGAACTTTGGTACTCCTACGAGCAGTACTTC.